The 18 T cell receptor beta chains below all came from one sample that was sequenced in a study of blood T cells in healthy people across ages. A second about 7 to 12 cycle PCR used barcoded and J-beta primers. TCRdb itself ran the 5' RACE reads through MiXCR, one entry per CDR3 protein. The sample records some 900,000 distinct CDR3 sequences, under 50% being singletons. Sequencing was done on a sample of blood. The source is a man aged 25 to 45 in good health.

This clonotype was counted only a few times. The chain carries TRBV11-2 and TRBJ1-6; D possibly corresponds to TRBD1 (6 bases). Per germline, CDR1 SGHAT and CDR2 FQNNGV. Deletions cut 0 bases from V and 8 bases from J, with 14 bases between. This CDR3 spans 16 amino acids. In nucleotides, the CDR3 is TGTGCCAGCAGCTTAGATCAGTGGGGGCGTTATTCACCCCTCCACTTT. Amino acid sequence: CASSLDQWGRYSPLHF. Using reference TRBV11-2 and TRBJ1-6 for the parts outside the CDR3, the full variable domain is EAGVAQSPRYKIIEKRQSVAFWCNPISGHATLYWYQQILGQGPKLLIQFQNNGVVDDSQLPKDRFSAERLKGVDSTLKIQPAKLEDSAVYLCASSLDQWGRYSPLHFGNGTRLTVT.

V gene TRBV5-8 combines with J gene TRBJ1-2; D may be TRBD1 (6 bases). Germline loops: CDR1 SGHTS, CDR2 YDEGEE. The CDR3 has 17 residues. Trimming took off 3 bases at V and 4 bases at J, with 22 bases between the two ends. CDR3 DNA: TGTGCCAGCAGCTCAGCCTCCGGGACATCTCCTATCTATGGCTACACCTTC. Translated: CASSSASGTSPIYGYTF.

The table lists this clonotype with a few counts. The CDR3 bases are TGTGCCAGCAGCTCGTCCTTTAGCGGGGTATTCAATGAGCAGTTCTTC. Residues: CASSSSFSGVFNEQFF. This chain connects TRBV5-5 to TRBJ2-1; TRBD2 matches at 8 bases. There are 16 residues in the CDR3. V lost 3 bases to trimming and J lost 6 bases; unmatched junction nucleotides: 11. Germline V gene data show CDR1 as SGHKS and CDR2 as YYEKEE (reference sequence).

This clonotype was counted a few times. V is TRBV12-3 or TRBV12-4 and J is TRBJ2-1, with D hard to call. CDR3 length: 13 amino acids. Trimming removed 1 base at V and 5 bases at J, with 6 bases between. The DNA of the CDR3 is TGTGCCAGCAGTTTAGAAGGGAACAATGAGCAGTTCTTC. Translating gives CASSLEGNNEQFF.

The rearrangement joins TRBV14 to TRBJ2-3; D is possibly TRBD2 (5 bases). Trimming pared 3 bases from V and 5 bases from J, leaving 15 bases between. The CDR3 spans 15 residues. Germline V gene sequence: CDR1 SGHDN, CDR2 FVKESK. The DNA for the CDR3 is TGTGCCAGCAGCCAGTCCCCGGGGATCGAAGATACGCAGTATTTT. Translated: CASSQSPGIEDTQYF.

The CDR3 here is CASRQDLSTDTQYF. CDR3 DNA sequence: TGTGCCAGCAGACAAGACCTAAGCACAGATACGCAGTATTTT. This chain connects TRBV6-2 or TRBV6-3 to TRBJ2-3; D is ambiguous. CDR1 and CDR2 (germline): MNHEY, SVGEGT. The length of the CDR3 is 14 residues. The V and J ends lost 6 bases and 0 bases respectively, with 10 bases between them.

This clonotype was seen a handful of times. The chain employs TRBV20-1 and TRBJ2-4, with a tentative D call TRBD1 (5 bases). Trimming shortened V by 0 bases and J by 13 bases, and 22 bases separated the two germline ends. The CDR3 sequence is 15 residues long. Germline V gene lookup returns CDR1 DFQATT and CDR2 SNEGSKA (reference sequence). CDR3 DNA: TGCAGTGCTAGAGATGATTTGGGGCATACCTATGAGCAGTACTTC. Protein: CSARDDLGHTYEQYF.

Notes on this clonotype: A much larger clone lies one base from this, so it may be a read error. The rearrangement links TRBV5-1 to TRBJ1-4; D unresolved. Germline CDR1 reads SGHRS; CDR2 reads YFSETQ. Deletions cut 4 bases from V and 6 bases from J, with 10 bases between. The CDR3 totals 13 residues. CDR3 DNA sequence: TGCGCCAGCAGCGCCGGGAGGCATGAAAAACTGTTTTTT. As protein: CASSAGRHEKLFF. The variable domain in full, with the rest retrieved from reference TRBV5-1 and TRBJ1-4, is KAGVTQTPRYLIKTRGQQVTLSCSPISGHRSVSWYQQTPGQGLQFLFEYFSETQRNKGNFPGRFSGRQFSNSRSEMNVSTLELGDSALYLCASSAGRHEKLFFGSGTQLSVL.

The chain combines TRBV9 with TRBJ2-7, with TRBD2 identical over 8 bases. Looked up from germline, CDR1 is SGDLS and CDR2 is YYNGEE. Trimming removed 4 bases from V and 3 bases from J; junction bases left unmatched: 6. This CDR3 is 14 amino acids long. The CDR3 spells CASSLTREGYEQYF. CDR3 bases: TGTGCCAGCAGCCTAACACGGGAGGGCTACGAGCAGTACTTC.

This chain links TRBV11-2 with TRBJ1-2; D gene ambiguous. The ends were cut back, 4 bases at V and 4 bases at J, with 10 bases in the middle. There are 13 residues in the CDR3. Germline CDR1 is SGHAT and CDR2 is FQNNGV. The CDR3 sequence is CASSSTDLYGYTF. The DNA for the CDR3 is TGTGCCAGCAGCTCCACAGACCTCTATGGCTACACCTTC.

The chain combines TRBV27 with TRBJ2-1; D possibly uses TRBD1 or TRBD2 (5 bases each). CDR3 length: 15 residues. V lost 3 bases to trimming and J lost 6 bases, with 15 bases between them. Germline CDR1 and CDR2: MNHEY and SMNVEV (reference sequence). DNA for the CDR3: TGTGCCAGCAGTTTGGGGGTTAAGGCTCTCAATGAGCAGTTCTTC. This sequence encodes CASSLGVKALNEQFF.

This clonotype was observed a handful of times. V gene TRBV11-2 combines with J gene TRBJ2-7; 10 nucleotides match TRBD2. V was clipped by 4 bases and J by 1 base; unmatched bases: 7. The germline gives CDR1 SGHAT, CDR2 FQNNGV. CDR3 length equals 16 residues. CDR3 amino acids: CASSSAGGIHSYEQYF. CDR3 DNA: TGTGCCAGCAGCTCAGCGGGGGGGATACATTCCTACGAGCAGTACTTC.

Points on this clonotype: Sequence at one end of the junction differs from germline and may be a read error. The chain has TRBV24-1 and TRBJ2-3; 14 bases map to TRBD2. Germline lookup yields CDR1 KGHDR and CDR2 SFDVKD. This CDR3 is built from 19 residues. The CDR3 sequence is CAASDAGTSGGQFTDTQYF. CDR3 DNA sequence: TGTGCCGCCAGTGACGCCGGGACTAGCGGGGGCCAATTCACAGATACGCAGTATTTT.

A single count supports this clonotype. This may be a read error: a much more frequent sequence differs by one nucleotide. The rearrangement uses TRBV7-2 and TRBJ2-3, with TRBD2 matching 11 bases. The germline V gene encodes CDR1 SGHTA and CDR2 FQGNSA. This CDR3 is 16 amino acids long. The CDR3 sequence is CASSLTSGGVTDTRYF. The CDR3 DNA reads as TGTGCCAGCAGCTTAACTAGCGGGGGTGTCACAGATACGCGGTATTTT.

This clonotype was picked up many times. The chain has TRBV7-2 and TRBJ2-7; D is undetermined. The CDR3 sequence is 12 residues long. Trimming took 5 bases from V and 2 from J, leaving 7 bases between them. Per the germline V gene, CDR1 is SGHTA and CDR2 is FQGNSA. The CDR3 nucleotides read TGTGCCAGCAGCCGATCGGCCTACGAGCAGTACTTC. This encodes CASSRSAYEQYF. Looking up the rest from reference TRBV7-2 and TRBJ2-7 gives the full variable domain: GAGVSQSPSNKVTEKGKDVELRCDPISGHTALYWYRQSLGQGLEFLIYFQGNSAPDKSGLPSDRFSAERTGGSVSTLTIQRTQQEDSAVYLCASSRSAYEQYFGPGTRLTVT.

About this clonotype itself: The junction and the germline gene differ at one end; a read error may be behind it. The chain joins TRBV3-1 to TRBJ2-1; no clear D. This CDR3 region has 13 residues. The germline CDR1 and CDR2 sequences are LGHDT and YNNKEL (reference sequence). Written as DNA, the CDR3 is TGTACCAGCAGCCATGGACGGTACAATGAGCAGTTCTTC. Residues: CTSSHGRYNEQFF.

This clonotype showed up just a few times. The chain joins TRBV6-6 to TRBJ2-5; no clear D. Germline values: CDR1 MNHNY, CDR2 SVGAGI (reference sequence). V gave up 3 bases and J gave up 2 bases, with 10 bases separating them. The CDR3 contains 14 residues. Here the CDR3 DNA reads TGTGCCAGCAGTTATCGGGTGCGGCAAGAGACCCAGTACTTC. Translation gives CASSYRVRQETQYF.

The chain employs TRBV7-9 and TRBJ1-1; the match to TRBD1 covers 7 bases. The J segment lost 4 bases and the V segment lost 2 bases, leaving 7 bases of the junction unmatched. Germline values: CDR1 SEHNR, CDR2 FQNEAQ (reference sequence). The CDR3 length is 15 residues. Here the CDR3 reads CASSLLLTGSTEAFF. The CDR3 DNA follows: TGTGCCAGCAGCTTACTCCTGACAGGGTCCACTGAAGCTTTCTTT.